This TCR beta chain was obtained from a study of blood T cell repertoires in COVID-19. In terms of age and location, participants ranged from roughly 18 to 100 years and lived in approximately 26 US areas. Per the authors' pipeline: From reference gene primer amplification, estimates of nucleated cell counts were derived. Data came from immunoSEQ multiplex PCR; TCRdb stores just in-frame clones and leaves some out. Clone size and V and J calls were adopted from that table, with D and trimming inferred from the DNA. Of about 350,000 clones in the sample, about 90% were seen once. This CDR3 region has 13 residues. In germline, CDR1 is SGHAT, CDR2 FQNNGV. Trimming left V 4 bases short and J 5 bases short, with 11 bases between.

Sequenced: PBMCs or T cells enriched from blood (not recorded which). The rearrangement links TRBV11-2 to TRBJ1-1; unclear D gene. The source is a woman aged 25 to 39 who had recovered from COVID-19. The DNA of the CDR3 is TGTGCCAGCAGCTCCGATGTAGATACTGAAGCTTTCTTT. This sequence encodes CASSSDVDTEAFF.